This TCR beta chain was captured by sequencing in a study of human thymus T cells. Resected material from corrective heart surgery provided the thymus tissue analysed. Donation was from healthy Finnish infants who were having corrective surgery that addressed congenital heart defects. The protocol was immunoSEQ multiplex PCR, while the TCRdb copy is restricted to in-frame clones and leaves out a portion. This sample carries under 150,000 clones, around 96% of them seen once, and the ten largest clones take around 0.025%. Trimming took 4 bases from V and 1 from J, leaving 4 bases between them. The CDR3 totals 12 residues. CDR1 and CDR2 from the germline V gene are MDHEN and SYDVKM.

The source of this sequence is a boy in the first two years of life with a congenital heart defect but otherwise immunologically healthy. The chain uses TRBV28 and TRBJ1-2; D call uncertain. Sample: thymus tissue. The CDR3 DNA sequence: TGTGCCAGCAGTTCCCGTAACTATGGCTACACCTTC. Protein sequence: CASSSRNYGYTF.